What follows describes a single T cell receptor (beta chain). Its target is unknown. Among the donors, all were Caucasian adults who lived in Nashville, Tennessee. This sample is part of a study of shared clonotypes between healthy human individuals. Broader study findings: In this cohort, only blood was sampled, and tissue repertoires likely differ.

The germline V gene has CDR1 MNHEY and CDR2 SMNVEV (reference sequence). The V gene lost 3 bases and the J gene lost 1 base, with 9 bases spanning the gap. The CDR3 is 14 residues long. Produced via immunoSEQ multiplex PCR; TCRdb's table is partial and in-frame only. The sample carries 450,000 or so clones, 77% recorded once. The chain uses TRBV27 and TRBJ1-2; D call uncertain. This TCR was sampled from a woman aged 40-49 years in good health. Some clones in this sample may be carry-over from other donors' samples. Material for sequencing was PBMCs. The CDR3 sequence is CASSFRALNYGYTF. DNA of the CDR3: TGTGCCAGCAGTTTCCGGGCCCTTAACTATGGCTACACCTTC.